Sequencing of this TCR beta chain was carried out in a study of T cells in Graves' hyperthyroidism and ophthalmopathy. About the research overall: Peripheral blood was taken when the disease was first diagnosed, before any treatment began.

Graves' hyperthyroidism qualified as stable when ophthalmopathy did not progress within 18 months. Hyperthyroidism had been newly diagnosed in patients aged 18 to 65, and its duration was under 2 months. Criteria for exclusion of patients were uncontrolled infection, other autoimmune disease, pregnancy or lactation. V was clipped by 10 bases and J by 13 bases, with 11 bases between them. Germline V gene data show CDR1 as MDHEN and CDR2 as SYDVKM. This CDR3 region has 10 residues. RNA transcripts were the template for amplifying TCR beta CDR3 regions. The HTBI primer set drove a first-round RT-PCR of the TCR CDR3. MiXCR, run by TCRdb on the multiplex PCR reads, gives a single entry per CDR3 protein. The profile shows more than 650,000 distinct CDR3 sequences, 11% to 15% of them singletons.

The chain recombines TRBV28 with TRBJ1-6, with D uncertain. This clonotype was sampled from a woman aged 18-30 years with Graves' hyperthyroidism. Sequenced input: blood. This chain's CDR3 is CATGLGPLHF. In DNA form, the CDR3 reads TGTGCCACTGGCCTGGGGCCCCTCCACTTT.